This TCR beta chain was captured in a study of blood T cells in healthy people across ages. Across the whole study: Capture via template switching afforded approximately one barcoded beta molecule per two T cells.

A second roughly 6 to 12 cycle PCR used barcoded and J-beta primers. TCRdb independently ran MiXCR on the 5' RACE reads; one entry per CDR3 protein. The sample consists of around 970,000 distinct CDR3 sequences, just over 50% of them appearing once. Germline CDR1 is SNHLY and CDR2 is FYNNEI. The length of the CDR3 is 13 residues. The TCR originated in a woman aged 60-70 years in good health. This chain links TRBV2 with TRBJ2-4; tentatively, D is TRBD2 (6 bases). The closer fit of TRBJ2-5 to the DNA end suggests the J call may be wrong. Sequencing was performed on blood. CDR3 amino acids: CATSGPVVETQYF. In DNA form, the CDR3 reads TGTGCCACAAGCGGGCCCGTGGTGGAGACCCAGTACTTC.